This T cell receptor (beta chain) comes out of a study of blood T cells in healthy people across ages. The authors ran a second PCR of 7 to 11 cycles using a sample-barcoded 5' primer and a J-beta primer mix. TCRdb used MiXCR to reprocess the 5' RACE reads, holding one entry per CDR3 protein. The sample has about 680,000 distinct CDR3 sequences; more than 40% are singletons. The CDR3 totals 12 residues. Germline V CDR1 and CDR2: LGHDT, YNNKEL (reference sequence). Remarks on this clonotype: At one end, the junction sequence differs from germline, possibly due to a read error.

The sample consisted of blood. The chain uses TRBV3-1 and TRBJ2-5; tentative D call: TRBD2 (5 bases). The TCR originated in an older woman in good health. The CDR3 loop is CASTQAAETQYF. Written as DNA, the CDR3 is TGTGCCAGCACCCAAGCGGCTGAGACCCAGTACTTC.